These T cell receptor beta chains were read from a single sample in a study of CD8+ T cells in alopecia areata. Some clones are missing from TCRdb's copy, which holds only in-frame ones; the method was immunoSEQ multiplex PCR. Of some 240,000 clones listed, 50% to 70% are singletons. The starting material was CD4+ T cells sorted from blood, obtained at week 4, from a patient treated with tofacitinib. The source of these receptors is a human donor with alopecia areata. Each CDR3 is given without its conserved first and last residue. Each record gives: J gene, clone size, V gene, CDR3 length, CDR3 protein. The listing skips clone size in some rows; elsewhere it reads once, few, many or a size class.

TRBJ1-1	.	TRBV23-1	12	ATYRVGKNTEAF
TRBJ1-2	once	TRBV5-1	11	ASSLEAGGPDT
TRBJ2-3	.	TRBV29-1	10	SVAGNTDTQY
TRBJ1-6	few	TRBV27	12	ASRREAYNSPLH
TRBJ1-4	.	TRBV15	12	ATSSDSGREKLF
TRBJ2-3	.	TRBV7-2	13	ASSLGPGLPDTQY
TRBJ2-7	once	TRBV10-3	12	AISEGGRYYEQY
TRBJ1-1	.	TRBV29-1	10	SVDPLETEAF
TRBJ2-1	.	TRBV27	14	ASYGRDSSSYNEQF
TRBJ1-1	.	TRBV30	9	AWNRGTEAF
TRBJ2-3	.	TRBV18	14	ASSRPGTPPTDTQY
TRBJ1-2	.	TRBV5-4	12	ASSSPPGQGNYT
TRBJ2-4	.	TRBV9	16	ASSPSRTGETHKNIQY
TRBJ1-1	.	TRBV19	12	ASTALTRNTEAF
TRBJ1-1	few	TRBV10-3	11	AISDAGGFEAF
TRBJ2-7	.	TRBV27	11	ASSFRGGFEQY
TRBJ2-2	few	TRBV9	11	ASSVVVTGELF
TRBJ2-2	.	TRBV9	14	ASSKTGRDYTGELF
TRBJ1-2	.	TRBV29-1	11	SAGDRVSYGYT
TRBJ2-1	.	TRBV5-1	15	ASSLGGLAGGHNEQF
TRBJ2-3	.	TRBV7-2	14	ASSRSGGAGTDTQY
TRBJ2-7	few	TRBV28	9	ASNSPYEQY
TRBJ2-1	few	TRBV19	13	ASSPRDRGSLEQF
TRBJ1-1	.	TRBV30	9	AYSVNTEAF
TRBJ2-2	.	TRBV10-2	13	ASSASGGGTGELF
TRBJ1-5	few	TRBV19	13	ASSIATGSNQPQH
TRBJ2-7	few	TRBV14	13	ASSQEVGQLYEQY
TRBJ1-2	.	TRBV29-1	12	SVPYRGQLDGYT
TRBJ2-3	few	TRBV29-1	13	SVENRAGGPDTQY
TRBJ2-2	.	TRBV19	14	ASSPTQGTNTGELF
TRBJ1-2	few	TRBV11-2	12	ASSLARTGFGYT
TRBJ2-3	.	TRBV10-3	13	AISEGAAGGDTQY
TRBJ2-3	.	TRBV11-2	13	ASSLGQGRGDTQY
TRBJ2-3	.	TRBV30	13	AWSGTSGGWNTQY
TRBJ1-1	few	TRBV10-3	9	ATGRGTEAF